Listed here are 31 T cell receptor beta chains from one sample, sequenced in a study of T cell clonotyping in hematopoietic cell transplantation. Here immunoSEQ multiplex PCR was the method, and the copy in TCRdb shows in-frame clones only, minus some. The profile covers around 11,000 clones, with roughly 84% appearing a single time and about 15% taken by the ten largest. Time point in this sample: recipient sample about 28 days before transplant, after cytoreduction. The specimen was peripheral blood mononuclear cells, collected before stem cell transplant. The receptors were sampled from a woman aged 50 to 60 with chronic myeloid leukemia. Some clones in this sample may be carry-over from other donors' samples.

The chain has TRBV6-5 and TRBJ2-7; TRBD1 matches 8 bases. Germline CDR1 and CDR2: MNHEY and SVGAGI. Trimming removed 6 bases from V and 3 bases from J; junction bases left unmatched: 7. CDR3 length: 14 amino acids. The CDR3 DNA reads TGTGCCAGCAGCGCCGGGGACAGGCTCTACGAGCAGTACTTC. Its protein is CASSAGDRLYEQYF.

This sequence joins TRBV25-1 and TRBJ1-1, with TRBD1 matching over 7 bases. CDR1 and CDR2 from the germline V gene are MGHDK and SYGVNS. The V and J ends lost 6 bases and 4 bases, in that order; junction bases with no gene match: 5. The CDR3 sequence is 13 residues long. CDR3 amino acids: CASSSTGLTEAFF. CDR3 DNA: TGTGCCAGCAGCTCGACAGGGCTCACTGAAGCTTTCTTT.

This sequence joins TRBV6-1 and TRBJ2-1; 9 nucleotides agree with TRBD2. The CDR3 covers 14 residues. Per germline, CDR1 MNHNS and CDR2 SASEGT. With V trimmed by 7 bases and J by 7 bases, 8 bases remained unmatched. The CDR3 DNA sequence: TGTGCCAGCAACCTTGGACTAGCGAGGAATGAGCAGTTCTTC. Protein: CASNLGLARNEQFF.

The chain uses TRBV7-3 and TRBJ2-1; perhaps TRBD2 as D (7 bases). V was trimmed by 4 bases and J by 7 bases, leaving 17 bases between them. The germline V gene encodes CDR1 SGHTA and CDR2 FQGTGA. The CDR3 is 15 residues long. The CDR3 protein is CASSYVGGGPNEQFF. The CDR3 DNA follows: TGTGCCAGCAGCTACGTAGGGGGAGGGCCGAATGAGCAGTTCTTC.

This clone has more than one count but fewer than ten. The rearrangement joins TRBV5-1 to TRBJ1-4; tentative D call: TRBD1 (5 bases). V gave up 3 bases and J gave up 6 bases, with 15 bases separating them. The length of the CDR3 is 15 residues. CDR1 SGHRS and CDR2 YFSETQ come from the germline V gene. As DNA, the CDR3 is TGCGCCAGCAGCTCAGGAACAGGCATGGATGAAAAACTGTTTTTT. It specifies CASSSGTGMDEKLFF. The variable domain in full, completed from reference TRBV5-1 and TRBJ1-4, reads KAGVTQTPRYLIKTRGQQVTLSCSPISGHRSVSWYQQTPGQGLQFLFEYFSETQRNKGNFPGRFSGRQFSNSRSEMNVSTLELGDSALYLCASSSGTGMDEKLFFGSGTQLSVL.

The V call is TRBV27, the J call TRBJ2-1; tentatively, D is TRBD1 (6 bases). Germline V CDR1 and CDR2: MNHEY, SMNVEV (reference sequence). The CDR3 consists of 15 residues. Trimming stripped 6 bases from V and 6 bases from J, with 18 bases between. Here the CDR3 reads CASRHAGTKINEQFF. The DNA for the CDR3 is TGTGCCAGCAGGCACGCCGGGACAAAGATCAATGAGCAGTTCTTC.

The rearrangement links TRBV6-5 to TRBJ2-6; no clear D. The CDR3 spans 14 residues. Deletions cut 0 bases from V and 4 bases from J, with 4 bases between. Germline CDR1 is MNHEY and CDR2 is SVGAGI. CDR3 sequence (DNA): TGTGCCAGCAGTTACTCGACCGGGGCCAACGTCCTGACTTTC. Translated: CASSYSTGANVLTF.

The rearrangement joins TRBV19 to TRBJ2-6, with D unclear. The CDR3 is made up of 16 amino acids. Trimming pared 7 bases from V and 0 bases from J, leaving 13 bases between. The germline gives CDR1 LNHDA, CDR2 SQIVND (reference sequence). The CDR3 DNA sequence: TGTGCCAGTAACCCAGGCCTCGACTCTGGGGCCAACGTCCTGACTTTC. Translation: CASNPGLDSGANVLTF. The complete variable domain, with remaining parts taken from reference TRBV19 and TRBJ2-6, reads DGGITQSPKYLFRKEGQNVTLSCEQNLNHDAMYWYRQDPGQGLRLIYYSQIVNDFQKGDIAEGYSVSREKKESFPLTVTSAQKNPTAFYLCASNPGLDSGANVLTFGAGSRLTVL.

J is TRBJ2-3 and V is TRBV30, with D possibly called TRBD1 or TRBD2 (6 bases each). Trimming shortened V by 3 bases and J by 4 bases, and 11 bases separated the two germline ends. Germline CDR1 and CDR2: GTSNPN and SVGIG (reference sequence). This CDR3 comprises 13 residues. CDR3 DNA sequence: TGTGCCTGGAGCCCCCGGGGGCCAGATACGCAGTATTTT. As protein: CAWSPRGPDTQYF.

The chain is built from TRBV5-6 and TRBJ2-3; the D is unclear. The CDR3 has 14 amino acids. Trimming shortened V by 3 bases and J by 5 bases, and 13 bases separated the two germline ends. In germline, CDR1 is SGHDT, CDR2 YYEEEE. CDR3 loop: CASSSSSGGDTQYF. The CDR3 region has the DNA TGTGCCAGCAGCTCAAGCTCAGGCGGAGATACGCAGTATTTT.

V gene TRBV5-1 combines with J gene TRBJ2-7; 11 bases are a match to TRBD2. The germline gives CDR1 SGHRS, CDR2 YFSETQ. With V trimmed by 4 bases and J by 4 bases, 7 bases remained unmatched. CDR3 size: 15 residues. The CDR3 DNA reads TGCGCCAGCAGCACTAGCGGGAGTATGTTGTACGAGCAGTACTTC. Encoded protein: CASSTSGSMLYEQYF.

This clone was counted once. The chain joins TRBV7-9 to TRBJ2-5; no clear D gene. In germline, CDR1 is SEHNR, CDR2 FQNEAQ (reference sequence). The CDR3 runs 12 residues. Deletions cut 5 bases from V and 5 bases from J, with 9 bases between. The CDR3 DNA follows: TGTGCCAGCAGCGTAAGGAGTGAGACCCAGTACTTC. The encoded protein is CASSVRSETQYF.

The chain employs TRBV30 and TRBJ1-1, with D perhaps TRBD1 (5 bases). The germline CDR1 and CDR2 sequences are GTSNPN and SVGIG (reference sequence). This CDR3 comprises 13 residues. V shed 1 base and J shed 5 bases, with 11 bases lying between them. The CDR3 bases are TGTGCCTGGAGTGGCAGGGATAGGACTGAAGCTTTCTTT. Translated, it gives CAWSGRDRTEAFF.

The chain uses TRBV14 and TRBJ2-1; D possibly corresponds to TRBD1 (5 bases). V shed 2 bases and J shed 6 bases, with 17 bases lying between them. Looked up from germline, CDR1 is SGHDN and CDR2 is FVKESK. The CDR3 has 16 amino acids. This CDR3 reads CASSQKTTGQSNEQFF. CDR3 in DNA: TGTGCCAGCAGCCAAAAAACTACAGGTCAGAGCAATGAGCAGTTCTTC.

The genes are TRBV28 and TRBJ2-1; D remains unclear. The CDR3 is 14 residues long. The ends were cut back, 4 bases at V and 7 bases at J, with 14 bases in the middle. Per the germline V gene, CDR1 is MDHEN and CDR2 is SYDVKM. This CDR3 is CASSYWAPNNEQFF. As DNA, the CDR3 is TGTGCCAGCAGTTACTGGGCCCCAAATAATGAGCAGTTCTTC.

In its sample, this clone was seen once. CDR3 nucleotides: TGCGCCAGCAGCAGGAGCGCTTTGAACACTGAAGCTTTCTTT. Encoded protein: CASSRSALNTEAFF. The chain carries TRBV5-1 and TRBJ1-1; no clear D. Germline V gene sequence: CDR1 SGHRS, CDR2 YFSETQ. The CDR3 sequence is 14 residues long. V lost 4 bases and J 0 bases, leaving 10 bases between the germline ends.

CDR3 nucleotides: TGTGCCAGCAGCTTGGCGCCTAGCGGAGGCAATGAGCAGTTCTTC. Protein: CASSLAPSGGNEQFF. The chain employs TRBV5-4 and TRBJ2-1; 7 nucleotides line up with TRBD2. The germline CDR1 and CDR2 sequences are SGHNT and YYREEE (reference sequence). The CDR3 covers 15 residues. With 0 bases clipped from V and 6 bases from J, the junction kept 6 bases outside the gene matches.

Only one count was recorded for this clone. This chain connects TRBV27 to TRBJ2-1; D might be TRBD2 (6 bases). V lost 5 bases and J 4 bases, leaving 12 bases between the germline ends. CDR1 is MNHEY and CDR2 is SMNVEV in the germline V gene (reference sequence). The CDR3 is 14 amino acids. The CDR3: CASSTGLEYNEQFF. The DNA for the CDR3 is TGTGCCAGCAGTACGGGACTGGAATACAATGAGCAGTTCTTC.

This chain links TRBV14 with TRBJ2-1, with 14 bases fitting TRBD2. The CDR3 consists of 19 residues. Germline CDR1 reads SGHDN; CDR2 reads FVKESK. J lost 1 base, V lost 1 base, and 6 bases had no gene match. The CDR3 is CASSQGPRTSGRSYNEQFF. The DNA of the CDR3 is TGTGCCAGCAGCCAAGGTCCCCGGACTAGCGGGAGGTCCTACAATGAGCAGTTCTTC.

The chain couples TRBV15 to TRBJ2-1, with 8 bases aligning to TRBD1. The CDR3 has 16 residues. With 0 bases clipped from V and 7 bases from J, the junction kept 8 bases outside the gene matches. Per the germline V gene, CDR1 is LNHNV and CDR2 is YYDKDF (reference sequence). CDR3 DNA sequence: TGTGCCACCAGCAGAGAAGCTACAGGGGGTGGGAATGAGCAGTTCTTC. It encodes CATSREATGGGNEQFF.

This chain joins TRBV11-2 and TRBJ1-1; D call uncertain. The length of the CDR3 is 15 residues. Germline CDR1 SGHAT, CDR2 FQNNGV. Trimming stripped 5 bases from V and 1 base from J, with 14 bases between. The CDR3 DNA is TGTGCCAGCAGCCCCCTGCGGGGAGCGAACACTGAAGCTTTCTTT. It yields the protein CASSPLRGANTEAFF.

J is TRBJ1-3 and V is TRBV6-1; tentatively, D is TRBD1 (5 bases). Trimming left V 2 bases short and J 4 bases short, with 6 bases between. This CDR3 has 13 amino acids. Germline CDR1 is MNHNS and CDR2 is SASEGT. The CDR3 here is CASSERDGNTIYF. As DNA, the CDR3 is TGTGCCAGCAGTGAAAGGGACGGAAACACCATATATTTT.

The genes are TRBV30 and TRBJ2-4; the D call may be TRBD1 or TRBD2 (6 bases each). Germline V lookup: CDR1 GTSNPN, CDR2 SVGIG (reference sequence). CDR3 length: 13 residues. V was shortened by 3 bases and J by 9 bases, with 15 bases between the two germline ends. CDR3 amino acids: CAWRQQGLGIQYF. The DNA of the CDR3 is TGTGCCTGGAGGCAACAGGGACTCGGCATTCAGTACTTC.

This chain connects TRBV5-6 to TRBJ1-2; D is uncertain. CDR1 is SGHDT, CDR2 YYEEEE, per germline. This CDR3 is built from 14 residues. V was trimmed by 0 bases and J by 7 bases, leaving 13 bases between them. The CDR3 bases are TGTGCCAGCAGCTTGGAGTTGGGTTCCTTTGGCTACACCTTC. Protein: CASSLELGSFGYTF.

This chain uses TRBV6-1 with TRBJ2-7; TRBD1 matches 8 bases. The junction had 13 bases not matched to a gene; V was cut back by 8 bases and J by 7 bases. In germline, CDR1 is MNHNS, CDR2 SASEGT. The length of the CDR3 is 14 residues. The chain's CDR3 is CASVRPGGPKEQYF. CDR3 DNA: TGTGCCAGCGTACGACCAGGGGGCCCAAAAGAGCAGTACTTC.

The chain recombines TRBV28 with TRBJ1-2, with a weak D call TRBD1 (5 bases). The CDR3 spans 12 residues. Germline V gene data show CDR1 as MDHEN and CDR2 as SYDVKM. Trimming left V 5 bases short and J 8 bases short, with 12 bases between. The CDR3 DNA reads TGTGCCAGCAGTCGACAGCCCAGAGGCTACACCTTC. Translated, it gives CASSRQPRGYTF.

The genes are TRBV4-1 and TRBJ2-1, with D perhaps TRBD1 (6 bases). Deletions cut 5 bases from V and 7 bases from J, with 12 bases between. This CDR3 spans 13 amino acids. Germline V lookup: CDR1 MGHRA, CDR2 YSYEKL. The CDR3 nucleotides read TGCGCCAGCAGCGATGGGGGCCTGAATGAGCAGTTCTTC. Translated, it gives CASSDGGLNEQFF.

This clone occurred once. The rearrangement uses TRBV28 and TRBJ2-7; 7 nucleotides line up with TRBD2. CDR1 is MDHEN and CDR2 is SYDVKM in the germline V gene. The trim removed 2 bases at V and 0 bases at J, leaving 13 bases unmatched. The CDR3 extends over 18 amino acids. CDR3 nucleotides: TGTGCCAGCAGTTTAGCGCCAAGAAGCCGGGACTACTCCTACGAGCAGTACTTC. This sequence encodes CASSLAPRSRDYSYEQYF.

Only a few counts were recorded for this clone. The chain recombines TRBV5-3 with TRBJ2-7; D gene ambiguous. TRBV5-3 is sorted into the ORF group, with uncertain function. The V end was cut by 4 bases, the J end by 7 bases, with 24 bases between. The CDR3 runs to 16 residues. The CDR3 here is CARSPIRTGPMWEQYF. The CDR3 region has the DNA TGTGCCAGAAGCCCAATTCGAACGGGCCCCATGTGGGAGCAGTACTTC.

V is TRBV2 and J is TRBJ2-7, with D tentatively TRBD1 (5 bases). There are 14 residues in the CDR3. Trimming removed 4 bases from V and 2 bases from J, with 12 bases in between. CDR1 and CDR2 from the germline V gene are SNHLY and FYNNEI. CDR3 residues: CASSVGTGTYEQYF. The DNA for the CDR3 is TGTGCCAGCAGTGTAGGTACAGGAACCTACGAGCAGTACTTC.

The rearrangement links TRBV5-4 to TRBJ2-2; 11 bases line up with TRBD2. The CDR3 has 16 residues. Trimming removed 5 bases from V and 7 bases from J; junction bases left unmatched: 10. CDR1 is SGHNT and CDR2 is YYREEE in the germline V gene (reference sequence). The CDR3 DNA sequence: TGTGCCAGCAGTTACGGACTAGCGGGTTTCTTCGGGGAGCTGTTTTTT. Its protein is CASSYGLAGFFGELFF.